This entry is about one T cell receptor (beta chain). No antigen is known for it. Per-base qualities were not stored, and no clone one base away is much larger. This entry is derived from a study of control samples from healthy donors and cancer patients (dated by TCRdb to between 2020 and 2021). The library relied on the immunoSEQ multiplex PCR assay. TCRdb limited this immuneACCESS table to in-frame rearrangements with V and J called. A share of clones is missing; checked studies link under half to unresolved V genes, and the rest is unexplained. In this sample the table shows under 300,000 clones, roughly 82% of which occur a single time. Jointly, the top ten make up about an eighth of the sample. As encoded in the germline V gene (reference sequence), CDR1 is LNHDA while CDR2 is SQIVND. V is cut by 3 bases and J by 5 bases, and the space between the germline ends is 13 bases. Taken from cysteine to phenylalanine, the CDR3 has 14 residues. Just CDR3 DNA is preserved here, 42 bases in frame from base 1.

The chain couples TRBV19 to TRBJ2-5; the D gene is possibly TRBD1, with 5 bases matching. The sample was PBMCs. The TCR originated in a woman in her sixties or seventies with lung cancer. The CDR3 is CASSMGLGMETQYF. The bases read TGTGCCAGTAGTATGGGGCTGGGGATGGAGACCCAGTACTTC. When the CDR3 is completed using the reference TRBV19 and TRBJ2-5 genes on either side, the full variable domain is DGGITQSPKYLFRKEGQNVTLSCEQNLNHDAMYWYRQDPGQGLRLIYYSQIVNDFQKGDIAEGYSVSREKKESFPLTVTSAQKNPTAFYLCASSMGLGMETQYFGPGTRLLVL.